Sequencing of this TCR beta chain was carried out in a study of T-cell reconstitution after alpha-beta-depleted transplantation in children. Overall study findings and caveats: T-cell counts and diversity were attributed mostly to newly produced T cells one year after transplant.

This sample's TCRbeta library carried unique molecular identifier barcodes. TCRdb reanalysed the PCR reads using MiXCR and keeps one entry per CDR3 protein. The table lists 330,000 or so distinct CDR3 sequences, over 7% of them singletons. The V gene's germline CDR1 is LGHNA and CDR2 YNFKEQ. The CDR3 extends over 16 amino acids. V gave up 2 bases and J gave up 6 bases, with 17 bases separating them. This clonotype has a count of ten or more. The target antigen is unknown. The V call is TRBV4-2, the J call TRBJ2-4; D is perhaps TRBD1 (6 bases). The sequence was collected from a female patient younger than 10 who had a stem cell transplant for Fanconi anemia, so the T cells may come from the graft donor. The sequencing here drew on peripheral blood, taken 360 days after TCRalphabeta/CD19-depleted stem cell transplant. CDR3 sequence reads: CASSQLQGTALNIQYF. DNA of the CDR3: TGTGCCAGCAGCCAATTACAGGGAACAGCCCTAAACATTCAGTACTTC.